The T cell receptor beta chain under discussion was sequenced for a study of T-cell reconstitution after alpha-beta-depleted transplantation in children. Germline V lookup: CDR1 MNHEY, CDR2 SMNVEV (reference sequence). Trimming shortened V by 2 bases and J by 7 bases, and 9 bases separated the two germline ends. This CDR3 comprises 13 residues. This clonotype was recorded at least ten times. Its antigen is currently unknown. Study-wide results and caveats: Reports say that about two months after transplant, the alpha-beta T cells came out of several hundred graft clones that had expanded.

TCRbeta library construction was performed incorporating unique molecular identifiers. TCRdb fed the PCR reads into MiXCR, producing one record per CDR3 protein. This table holds some 200,000 distinct CDR3 sequences, roughly 11% found once. The chain links TRBV27 to TRBJ1-5; D is ambiguous. This TCR was sampled from a child less than two years old with acute myeloid leukemia, due to receive a stem cell transplant. Specimen: PBMCs, collected before TCRalphabeta/CD19-depleted stem cell transplant. The DNA of the CDR3 is TGTGCCAGCAGTTTAGGGCAGGCCCAGCCCCAGCATTTT. Residues: CASSLGQAQPQHF.